Shown below are 13 T cell receptor beta chains from a single sample sequenced in a study of blood T cells in healthy people across ages. Alongside a J-beta primer mix, a sample-barcoded 5' primer served in a second PCR lasting about 7 to 11 cycles. TCRdb re-called the 5' RACE reads with MiXCR, one entry per CDR3 protein. The sample holds 1.5 million or so distinct CDR3 sequences, roughly 45% seen once. Sequencing was performed on blood. These receptors all come from a woman between 18 and 29 years old in good health.

To note about this clonotype: A much larger clone lies a single base off, so this may be a read error. The chain links TRBV6-5 to TRBJ2-3; D ambiguous. This CDR3 contains 13 residues. Germline assignment: CDR1 MNHEY and CDR2 SVGAGI. The V end lost 10 bases, the J end lost 3 bases, and 14 bases lay between the germline ends. The CDR3 is CATLEMATDTQYF. The CDR3 DNA is TGTGCCACGTTAGAGATGGCGACAGATACGCAGTATTTT.

This chain links TRBV14 with TRBJ2-5, with 9 nucleotides matching TRBD2. This CDR3 comprises 16 residues. J lost 11 bases, V lost 2 bases, and 15 bases had no gene match. The germline V gene encodes CDR1 SGHDN and CDR2 FVKESK. CDR3 region: CASSQTGTSFFNEQYF. CDR3 in DNA: TGTGCCAGCAGCCAAACCGGGACTAGCTTCTTCAATGAGCAGTACTTC.

This clonotype was detected only a few times. V and J are TRBV9 and TRBJ2-1; 9 nucleotides agree with TRBD2. From germline, CDR1 is SGDLS and CDR2 YYNGEE. CDR3 size: 15 residues. Germline trimming cut 0 bases from V and 2 bases from J; bases unmatched to any gene: 0. The CDR3 here is CASSVGGGAYNEQFF. In DNA form, the CDR3 reads TGTGCCAGCAGCGTAGGCGGGGGGGCCTACAATGAGCAGTTCTTC.

The table lists this clonotype with a few counts. The V gene is TRBV29-1, the J gene TRBJ2-1; the D gene is possibly TRBD2 (5 bases). CDR3 length: 16 amino acids. Between the trimmed V and J ends, which lost 2 bases and 2 bases, there was a span of 16 bases. Germline V gene lookup returns CDR1 SQVTM and CDR2 ANQGSEA. The CDR3 nucleotides read TGCAGCGTTGAACCCGACCCCAGCGGACCCTACAATGAGCAGTTCTTC. The encoded protein is CSVEPDPSGPYNEQFF.

This clonotype appeared a single time. The chain uses TRBV5-1 and TRBJ2-7, with D perhaps being TRBD1 or TRBD2 (5 bases each). Trimming pared 8 bases from V and 7 bases from J, leaving 16 bases between. The CDR3 runs to 12 residues. Per the germline V gene, CDR1 is SGHRS and CDR2 is YFSETQ. Here the CDR3 DNA reads TGCGCCAGAAGAGACAGAGGGAAAGAGCAGTACTTC. Its protein product is CARRDRGKEQYF.

This chain connects TRBV2 to TRBJ2-7; 7 nucleotides line up with TRBD1. Trimming cost V 10 bases and J 7 bases; bases outside gene matches: 22. The CDR3 is made up of 16 amino acids. Germline V lookup: CDR1 SNHLY, CDR2 FYNNEI. The CDR3 DNA follows: TGTGCCATTACCGACAGGGATGAATACTCCTACAATGAGCAGTACTTC. Translating gives CAITDRDEYSYNEQYF.

The chain links TRBV6-2 or TRBV6-3 to TRBJ2-2, with 8 bases fitting TRBD1. V lost 7 bases to trimming and J lost 6 bases; unmatched junction nucleotides: 4. Germline V gene data show CDR1 as MNHEY and CDR2 as SVGEGT. The CDR3 consists of 13 residues. The DNA of the CDR3 is TGTGCCAGCACGGCAGGGGGCTCCGGGGAGCTGTTTTTT. Residues: CASTAGGSGELFF.

The chain couples TRBV7-9 to TRBJ2-5; possibly TRBD1 for D (6 bases). The CDR3 runs 15 residues. CDR1 is SEHNR, CDR2 FQNEAQ, per germline (reference sequence). V shed 5 bases and J shed 3 bases, with 16 bases lying between them. CDR3 amino acids: CASSKRQVVEETQYF. The CDR3 region has the DNA TGTGCCAGCAGCAAAAGACAGGTTGTGGAAGAGACCCAGTACTTC.

This clonotype occurred a few times. The rearrangement uses TRBV4-1 and TRBJ2-4; no clear D gene. The J call may be faulty, since TRBJ2-7 better matches the DNA end. Germline V lookup: CDR1 MGHRA, CDR2 YSYEKL. This CDR3 contains 15 residues. The CDR3 protein is CASSQGGTVNYEQYF. CDR3 sequence (DNA): TGCGCCAGCAGCCAAGGAGGCACGGTTAATTACGAGCAGTACTTC.

The rearrangement uses TRBV6-1 and TRBJ2-1, with D possibly matching TRBD2 (5 bases). Deletions cut 7 bases from V and 0 bases from J, with 13 bases between. CDR1 and CDR2 (germline): MNHNS, SASEGT. The CDR3 runs to 15 residues. CDR3 protein: CASILTGSSYNEQFF. The CDR3 nucleotides read TGTGCCAGCATATTAACGGGAAGCTCCTACAATGAGCAGTTCTTC.

The chain combines TRBV7-2 with TRBJ1-2; weak D call: TRBD1 (6 bases). The germline CDR1 and CDR2 sequences are SGHTA and FQGNSA. The CDR3 extends over 14 amino acids. V was shortened by 4 bases and J by 5 bases, with 14 bases between the two germline ends. The DNA for the CDR3 is TGTGCCAGCAGCTCAGGACTAGGGGGGTATGGCTACACCTTC. It specifies CASSSGLGGYGYTF. Filled out from reference TRBV7-2 and TRBJ1-2, the complete variable domain reads GAGVSQSPSNKVTEKGKDVELRCDPISGHTALYWYRQSLGQGLEFLIYFQGNSAPDKSGLPSDRFSAERTGGSVSTLTIQRTQQEDSAVYLCASSSGLGGYGYTFGSGTRLTVV.

The CDR3 nucleotides read TGCAGCGCTAGGGACGGCAACGCTAATGAAAAACTGTTTTTT. Its protein is CSARDGNANEKLFF. The V call is TRBV29-1, the J call TRBJ1-4; maybe TRBD1 (5 bases). Germline CDR1 and CDR2: SQVTM and ANQGSEA. The CDR3 length is 14 residues. Trimming shortened V by 7 bases and J by 3 bases, and 15 bases separated the two germline ends.

Here the CDR3 reads CSASPYEQFF. The DNA for the CDR3 is TGCAGTGCTAGCCCCTACGAGCAGTTCTTC. J is TRBJ2-1 and V is TRBV20-1; no definite D call. The CDR3 is made up of 10 amino acids. V dropped 3 bases and J dropped 10 bases, with 7 bases sitting between them. The germline CDR1 and CDR2 sequences are DFQATT and SNEGSKA (reference sequence).